Listed below are T cell receptor beta chains from one sample, sequenced in a study of T-cell memory formation after mild COVID-19. TCRdb reprocessed the 5' RACE reads via MiXCR and lists one record per CDR3 protein. The data contain approximately 150,000 distinct CDR3 sequences, 6% of them singletons. The sequencing input was PBMCs or a T cell subset sorted from them (not recorded which). The source of these receptors is an adult woman who had mild COVID-19 (a few samples of this study predate the infection). Cell type and time point are not known. Each CDR3 is given with its conserved first and last residue. A D gene is named only where the DNA matches it firmly. The size field is filled for only some rows; it gives once, few, many or a size class.

d_gene	v_gene	j_gene	abundance	CDR3aa	CDR3nt
-	TRBV4-2	TRBJ2-1	-	CASSQDRLVVAEQFF	TGTGCCAGCAGCCAAGATAGACTAGTGGTGGCTGAGCAGTTCTTC
-	TRBV5-1	TRBJ2-7	many	CASSLSPDLVVYEQYF	TGCGCCAGCAGCTTGTCTCCGGACCTGGTGGTATACGAGCAGTACTTC
-	TRBV7-2	TRBJ1-1	-	CASSEIRNTEAFF	TGTGCCAGCAGCGAGATAAGGAACACTGAAGCTTTCTTT
-	TRBV10-2	TRBJ2-3	-	CASRRGPSTDTQYF	TGCGCCAGCAGGAGGGGTCCTAGCACAGATACGCAGTATTTT
-	TRBV5-1	TRBJ2-3	many	CASSLADDTQYF	TGCGCCAGCAGCTTGGCCGATGATACGCAGTATTTT
TRBD1	TRBV5-1	TRBJ2-5	-	CASSFYPGQGARETQYF	TGCGCCAGCAGCTTCTATCCTGGACAGGGGGCGAGGGAGACCCAGTACTTC
TRBD2	TRBV4-2	TRBJ2-1	-	CASSREGTSGLAIEQFF	TGTGCCAGCAGCCGCGAAGGGACTAGCGGATTAGCGATTGAGCAGTTCTTC
-	TRBV12-3/TRBV12-4	TRBJ1-4	-	CASSLGRTTTNEKLFF	TGTGCCAGCAGTTTAGGCAGAACCACAACTAATGAAAAACTGTTTTTT
-	TRBV29-1	TRBJ2-7	many	CSVEAASVSYEQYF	TGCAGCGTTGAAGCCGCTAGCGTGAGCTACGAGCAGTACTTC
-	TRBV7-3	TRBJ1-1	many	CASSPIGGPDTEAFF	TGTGCCAGCAGCCCCATTGGAGGGCCGGACACTGAAGCTTTCTTT
-	TRBV6-1	TRBJ2-2	-	CASSEVEGTRTGELFF	TGTGCCAGCAGTGAAGTCGAGGGCACCCGGACCGGGGAGCTGTTTTTT
-	TRBV9	TRBJ2-1	many	CASSVEANFEQFF	TGTGCCAGCAGCGTAGAGGCCAACTTCGAGCAGTTCTTC
-	TRBV5-4	TRBJ2-5	many	CASSLAQGTQETQYF	TGTGCCAGCAGCTTGGCGCAGGGGACCCAAGAGACCCAGTACTTC
-	TRBV24-1	TRBJ2-1	few	CATSDGGHEKREQFF	TGTGCCACCAGTGATGGGGGACATGAGAAGCGTGAGCAGTTCTTC
-	TRBV18	TRBJ2-5	many	CASSPNRQETQYF	TGTGCCAGCTCACCCAACCGGCAAGAGACCCAGTACTTC
TRBD1	TRBV25-1	TRBJ1-1	-	CASPLVGEGANTEAFF	TGTGCCAGCCCCCTTGTTGGGGAGGGGGCGAACACTGAAGCTTTCTTT
TRBD1	TRBV9	TRBJ1-2	many	CASSYGGGGFDGYTF	TGTGCCAGCAGCTACGGCGGAGGGGGCTTTGATGGCTACACCTTC
TRBD1	TRBV7-2	TRBJ2-1	-	CASSYGTGNPGAFF	TGTGCCAGCAGCTACGGGACAGGGAACCCCGGCGCGTTCTTC
-	TRBV3-1	TRBJ2-1	few	CASSQLSYNEQFF	TGTGCCAGCAGCCAGTTGTCCTACAATGAGCAGTTCTTC
-	TRBV9	TRBJ1-3	-	CASSLRGQPGGNTIYF	TGTGCCAGCAGCCTCCGGGGACAACCAGGGGGAAACACCATATATTTT
-	TRBV24-1	TRBJ2-1	-	CATSDLQDPSNEQFF	TGTGCCACCAGTGATTTGCAAGACCCGAGCAATGAGCAGTTCTTC
-	TRBV4-3	TRBJ2-2	few	CASSHMETGNFGSGELFF	TGCGCCAGCAGCCATATGGAAACCGGGAATTTTGGTTCCGGGGAGCTGTTTTTT
TRBD1	TRBV4-1	TRBJ2-4	many	CASSQIMGQPQYF	TGCGCCAGCAGCCAAATTATGGGACAGCCTCAGTACTTC
TRBD1	TRBV7-9	TRBJ2-2	few	CASSFGQGFHTGELFF	TGTGCCAGCAGCTTCGGACAGGGATTTCACACCGGGGAGCTGTTTTTT
-	TRBV7-2	TRBJ1-1	few	CASSLVTGQGNTEAFF	TGTGCCAGCAGCTTAGTGACAGGTCAGGGGAACACTGAAGCTTTCTTT
TRBD1	TRBV3-1	TRBJ1-1	-	CASSPRTGGLTEAFF	TGTGCCAGCAGCCCCCGGACAGGGGGCCTCACTGAAGCTTTCTTT
TRBD1	TRBV10-3	TRBJ2-2	many	CAISEPGQARNTGELFF	TGTGCCATCAGTGAGCCCGGACAGGCGAGGAACACCGGGGAGCTGTTTTTT
-	TRBV18	TRBJ2-7	-	CASSPRWVDSYDQYF	TGTGCCAGCTCACCACGATGGGTGGATAGTTACGATCAGTACTTC
TRBD1	TRBV15	TRBJ1-2	many	CATSRLHTGGGYGYTF	TGTGCCACCAGCCGGCTACACACAGGGGGCGGATATGGCTACACCTTC
-	TRBV11-2	TRBJ2-1	many	CASSLGGAYNEQFF	TGTGCCAGCAGCTTAGGGGGGGCCTACAATGAGCAGTTCTTC